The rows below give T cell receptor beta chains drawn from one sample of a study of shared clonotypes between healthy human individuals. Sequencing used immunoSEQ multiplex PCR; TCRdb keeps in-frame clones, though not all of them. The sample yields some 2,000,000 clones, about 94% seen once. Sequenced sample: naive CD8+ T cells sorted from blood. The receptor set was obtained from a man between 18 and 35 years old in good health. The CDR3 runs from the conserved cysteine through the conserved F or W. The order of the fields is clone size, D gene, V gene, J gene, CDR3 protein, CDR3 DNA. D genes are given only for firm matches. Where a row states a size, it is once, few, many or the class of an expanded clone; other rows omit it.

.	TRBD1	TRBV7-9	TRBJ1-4	CASSPGQGEPTNEKLFF	TGTGCCAGCAGCCCCGGACAGGGCGAGCCAACTAATGAAAAACTGTTTTTT
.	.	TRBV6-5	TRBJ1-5	CASSPTGGTNQPQHF	TGTGCCAGCAGCCCCACGGGAGGGACCAATCAGCCCCAGCATTTT
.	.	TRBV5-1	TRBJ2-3	CASRGAALTDTQYF	TGCGCCAGCAGAGGGGCAGCTCTCACAGATACGCAGTATTTT
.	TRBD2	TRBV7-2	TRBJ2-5	CASSPLREIPETQYF	TGTGCCAGCAGCCCCCTGCGGGAGATCCCAGAGACCCAGTACTTC
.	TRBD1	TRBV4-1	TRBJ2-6	CASSQDGDSRGANVLTF	TGCGCCAGCAGCCAAGACGGGGACAGTCGAGGGGCCAACGTCCTGACTTTC
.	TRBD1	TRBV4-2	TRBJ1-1	CASSQASATGETEAFF	TGTGCCAGCAGCCAAGCGTCGGCGACAGGGGAAACTGAAGCTTTCTTT
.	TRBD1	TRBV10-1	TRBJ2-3	CASSEPKGADRADSDTQYF	TGCGCCAGCAGTGAGCCGAAGGGGGCGGACAGGGCAGATTCAGATACGCAGTATTTT
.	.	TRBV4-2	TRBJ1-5	CASSPEAGGFSNQPQHF	TGTGCCAGCAGCCCTGAGGCGGGGGGCTTTAGCAATCAGCCCCAGCATTTT
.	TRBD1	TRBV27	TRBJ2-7	CASSSMGTGGYEQYF	TGTGCCAGCAGCAGTATGGGGACAGGGGGTTACGAGCAGTACTTC
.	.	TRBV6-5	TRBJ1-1	CASSPGLNTEAFF	TGTGCCAGCAGTCCGGGCCTGAACACTGAAGCTTTCTTT
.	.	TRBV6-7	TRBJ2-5	CASSYPTGPRAETQYF	TGTGCCAGCAGTTACCCGACAGGTCCGAGGGCGGAGACCCAGTACTTC
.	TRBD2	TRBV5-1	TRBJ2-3	CASSSREGLNTQYF	TGCGCCAGCAGTTCGCGGGAGGGCCTCAATACGCAGTATTTT
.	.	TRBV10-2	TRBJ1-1	CASSGDTEAFF	TGCGCCAGCAGTGGTGACACTGAAGCTTTCTTT
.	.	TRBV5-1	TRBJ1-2	CASSLAPADGYTF	TGCGCCAGCAGCTTGGCGCCGGCCGATGGCTACACCTTC
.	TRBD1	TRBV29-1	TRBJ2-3	CSAPTTGLGDTQYF	TGCAGCGCCCCGACGACAGGGCTAGGAGATACGCAGTATTTT
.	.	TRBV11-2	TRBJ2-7	CASSLGSPGYEQYF	TGTGCCAGCAGCTTAGGATCCCCCGGCTACGAGCAGTACTTC
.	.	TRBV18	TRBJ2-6	CASSPGGAGANVLTF	TGTGCCAGCTCACCAGGAGGGGCTGGGGCCAACGTCCTGACTTTC
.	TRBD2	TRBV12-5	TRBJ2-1	CASGLTVLAGGPVEQFF	TGTGCTAGTGGTTTGACCGTTTTGGCGGGAGGGCCAGTTGAGCAGTTCTTC
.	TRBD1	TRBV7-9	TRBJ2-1	CASSSDRGSYNEQFF	TGTGCCAGCAGCTCGGACAGGGGCTCCTACAATGAGCAGTTCTTC
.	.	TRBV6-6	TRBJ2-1	CASSYDFYNEQFF	TGTGCCAGCAGTTACGACTTTTACAATGAGCAGTTCTTC
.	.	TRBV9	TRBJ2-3	CASSPEDFGTDTQYF	TGTGCCAGCAGCCCCGAGGACTTCGGCACAGATACGCAGTATTTT
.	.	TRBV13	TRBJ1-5	CASSFWDQPQHF	TGTGCCAGCAGCTTTTGGGATCAGCCCCAGCATTTT
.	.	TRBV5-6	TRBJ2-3	CASIAESTDTQYF	TGTGCCAGCATAGCGGAGTCCACAGATACGCAGTATTTT
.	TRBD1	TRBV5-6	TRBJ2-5	CASSSDPGQQETQYF	TGTGCCAGCAGCTCAGACCCGGGACAGCAAGAGACCCAGTACTTC
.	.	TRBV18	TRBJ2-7	CASSPEGGPYEQYF	TGTGCCAGCTCACCGGAAGGGGGACCCTACGAGCAGTACTTC
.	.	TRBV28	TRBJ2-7	CASSSTDRYDYEQYF	TGTGCCAGCAGTTCAACCGACAGGTATGATTACGAGCAGTACTTC
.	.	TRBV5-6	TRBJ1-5	CASSLGGGNQPQHF	TGTGCCAGCAGCTTGGGGGGAGGCAATCAGCCCCAGCATTTT
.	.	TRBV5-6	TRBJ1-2	CASSHNREGGYGYTF	TGTGCCAGCAGCCACAACAGGGAGGGGGGCTATGGCTACACCTTC
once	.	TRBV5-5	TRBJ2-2	CASSQNPGLTAYTGELFF	TGTGCCAGCAGCCAAAACCCGGGACTCACAGCATACACCGGGGAGCTGTTTTTT
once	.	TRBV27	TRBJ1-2	CASRVGVGGGFYGYTF	TGTGCCAGCAGGGTCGGAGTCGGGGGCGGATTTTATGGCTACACCTTC
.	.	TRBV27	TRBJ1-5	CASSLAGESNQPQHF	TGTGCCAGCAGTTTAGCAGGGGAGAGCAATCAGCCCCAGCATTTT
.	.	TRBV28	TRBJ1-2	CASTSEQGRAYGYTF	TGTGCCAGCACCTCGGAACAGGGAAGAGCCTATGGCTACACCTTC
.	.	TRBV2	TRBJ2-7	CASSVRAGASYEQYF	TGTGCCAGCAGTGTGAGAGCGGGCGCCTCCTACGAGCAGTACTTC
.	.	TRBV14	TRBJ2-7	CASSQNIPYEQYF	TGTGCCAGCAGCCAAAATATTCCCTACGAGCAGTACTTC
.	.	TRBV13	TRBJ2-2	CASSSLGGTNTGELFF	TGTGCCAGCAGCTCCCTTGGCGGGACGAACACCGGGGAGCTGTTTTTT
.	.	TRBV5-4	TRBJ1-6	CASSPVGVGNSPLHF	TGTGCCAGCAGCCCGGTGGGGGTAGGAAATTCACCCCTCCACTTT
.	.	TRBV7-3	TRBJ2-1	CASSLVDGHNEQFF	TGTGCCAGCAGCTTAGTGGATGGCCACAATGAGCAGTTCTTC
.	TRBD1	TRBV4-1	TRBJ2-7	CASSQSSGTGISYEQYF	TGCGCCAGCAGCCAATCGTCTGGGACAGGGATTTCCTACGAGCAGTACTTC
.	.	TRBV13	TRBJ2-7	CASSLGSSYEQYF	TGTGCCAGCAGCTTAGGCTCCAGCTACGAGCAGTACTTC